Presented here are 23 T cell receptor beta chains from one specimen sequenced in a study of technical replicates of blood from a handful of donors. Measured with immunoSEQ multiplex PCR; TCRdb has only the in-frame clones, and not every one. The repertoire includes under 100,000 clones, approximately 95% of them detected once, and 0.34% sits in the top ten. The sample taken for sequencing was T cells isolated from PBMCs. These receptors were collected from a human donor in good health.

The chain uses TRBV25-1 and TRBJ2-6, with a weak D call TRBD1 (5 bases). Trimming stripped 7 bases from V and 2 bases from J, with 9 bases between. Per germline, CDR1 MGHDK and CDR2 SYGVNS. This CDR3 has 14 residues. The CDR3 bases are TGTGCCAGCACAGGGAACACTGGGGCCAACGTCCTGACTTTC. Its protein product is CASTGNTGANVLTF.

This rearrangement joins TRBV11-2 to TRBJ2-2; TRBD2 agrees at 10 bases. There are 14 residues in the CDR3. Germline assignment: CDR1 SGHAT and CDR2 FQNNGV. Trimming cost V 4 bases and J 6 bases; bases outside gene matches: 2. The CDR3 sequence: CASSYGLAAGELFF. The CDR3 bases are TGTGCCAGCAGCTATGGACTAGCGGCCGGGGAGCTGTTTTTT.

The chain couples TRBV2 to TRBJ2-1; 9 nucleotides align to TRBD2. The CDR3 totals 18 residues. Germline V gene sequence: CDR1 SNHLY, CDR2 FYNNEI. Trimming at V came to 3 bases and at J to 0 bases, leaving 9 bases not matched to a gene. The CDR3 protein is CASSDGKTSGNSYNEQFF. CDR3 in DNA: TGTGCCAGCAGTGACGGGAAGACTAGCGGAAACTCCTACAATGAGCAGTTCTTC.

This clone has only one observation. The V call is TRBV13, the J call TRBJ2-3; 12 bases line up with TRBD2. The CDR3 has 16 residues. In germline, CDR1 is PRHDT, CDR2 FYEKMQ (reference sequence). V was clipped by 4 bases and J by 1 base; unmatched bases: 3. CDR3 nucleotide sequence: TGTGCCAGCAGCTGGACTAGCGGGATGGGCACAGATACGCAGTATTTT. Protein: CASSWTSGMGTDTQYF.

In DNA form, the CDR3 reads TGTGCCAGCAGTTCACAGCTCAATCAGCCCCAGCATTTT. Amino acids: CASSSQLNQPQHF. The chain combines TRBV27 with TRBJ1-5; D gene uncertain. Germline V CDR1 and CDR2: MNHEY, SMNVEV (reference sequence). The CDR3 consists of 13 residues. V was pared by 4 bases and J by 3 bases, with 7 bases between.

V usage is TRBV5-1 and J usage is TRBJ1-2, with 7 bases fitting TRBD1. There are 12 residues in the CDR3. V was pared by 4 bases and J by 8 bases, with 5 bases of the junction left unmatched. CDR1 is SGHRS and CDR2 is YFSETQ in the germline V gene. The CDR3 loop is CASSRDRVGYTF. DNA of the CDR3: TGCGCCAGCAGCCGAGACAGGGTCGGCTACACCTTC.

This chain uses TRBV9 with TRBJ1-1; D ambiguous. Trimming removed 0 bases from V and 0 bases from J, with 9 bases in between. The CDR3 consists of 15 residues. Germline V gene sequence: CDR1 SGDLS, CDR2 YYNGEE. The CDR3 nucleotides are TGTGCCAGCAGCGTAGGGCAGGCCCTGAACACTGAAGCTTTCTTT. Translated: CASSVGQALNTEAFF.

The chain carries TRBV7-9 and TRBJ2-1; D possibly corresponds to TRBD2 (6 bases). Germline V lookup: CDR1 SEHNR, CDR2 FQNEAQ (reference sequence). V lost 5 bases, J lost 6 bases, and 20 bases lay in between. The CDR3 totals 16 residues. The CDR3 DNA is TGTGCCAGCAGCCCGCGGGCTAGCGAAAAAATCAATGAGCAGTTCTTC. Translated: CASSPRASEKINEQFF.

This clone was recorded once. The CDR3 nucleotides are TGTGCCAGCAGTGACTCTGGACTAGCGGACCTTAGCACAGATACGCAGTATTTT. It specifies CASSDSGLADLSTDTQYF. The chain couples TRBV6-4 to TRBJ2-3; 10 nucleotides line up with TRBD2. V dropped 0 bases and J dropped 0; count of bases not matched to a gene: 6. There are 18 residues in the CDR3. Germline lookup yields CDR1 MRHNA and CDR2 SNTAGT.

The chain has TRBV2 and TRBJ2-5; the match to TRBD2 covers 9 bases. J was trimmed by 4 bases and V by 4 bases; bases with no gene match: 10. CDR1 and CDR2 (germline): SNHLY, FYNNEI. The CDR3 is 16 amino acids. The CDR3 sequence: CASSVPSGIGGETQYF. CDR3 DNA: TGTGCCAGCAGTGTACCTAGCGGGATAGGAGGAGAGACCCAGTACTTC.

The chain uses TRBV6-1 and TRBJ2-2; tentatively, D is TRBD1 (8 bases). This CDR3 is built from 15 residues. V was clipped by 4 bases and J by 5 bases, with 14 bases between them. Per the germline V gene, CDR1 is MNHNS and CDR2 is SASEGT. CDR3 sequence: CASSALQGGTGELFF. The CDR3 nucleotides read TGTGCCAGCAGTGCCCTACAGGGGGGGACCGGGGAGCTGTTTTTT.

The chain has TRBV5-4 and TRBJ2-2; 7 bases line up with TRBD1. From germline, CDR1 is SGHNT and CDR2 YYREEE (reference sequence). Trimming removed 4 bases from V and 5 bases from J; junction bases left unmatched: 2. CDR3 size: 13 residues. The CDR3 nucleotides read TGTGCCAGCAGCCAGACAGGGACCGGGGAGCTGTTTTTT. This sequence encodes CASSQTGTGELFF. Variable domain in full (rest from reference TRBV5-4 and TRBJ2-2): ETGVTQSPTHLIKTRGQQVTLRCSSQSGHNTVSWYQQALGQGPQFIFQYYREEENGRGNFPPRFSGLQFPNYSSELNVNALELDDSALYLCASSQTGTGELFFGEGSRLTVL.

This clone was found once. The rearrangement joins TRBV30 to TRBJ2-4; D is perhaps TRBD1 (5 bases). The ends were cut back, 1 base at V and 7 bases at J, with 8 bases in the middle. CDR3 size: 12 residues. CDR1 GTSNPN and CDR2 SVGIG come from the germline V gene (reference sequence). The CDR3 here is CAWSDQGNIQYF. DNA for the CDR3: TGTGCCTGGAGTGATCAGGGTAACATTCAGTACTTC.

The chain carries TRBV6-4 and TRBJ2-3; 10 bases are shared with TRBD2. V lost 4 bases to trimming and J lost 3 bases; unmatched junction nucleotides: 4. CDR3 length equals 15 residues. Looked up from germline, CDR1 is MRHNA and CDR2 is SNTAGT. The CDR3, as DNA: TGTGCCAGCAGTGTAGCTAGCGGGAGTACAGATACGCAGTATTTT. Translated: CASSVASGSTDTQYF.

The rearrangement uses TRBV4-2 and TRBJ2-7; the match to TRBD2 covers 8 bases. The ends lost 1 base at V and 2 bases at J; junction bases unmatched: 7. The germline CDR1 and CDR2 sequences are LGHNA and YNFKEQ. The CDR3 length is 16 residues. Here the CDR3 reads CASSQVGIAGTYEQYF. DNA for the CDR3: TGTGCCAGCAGCCAAGTTGGGATAGCGGGAACCTACGAGCAGTACTTC.

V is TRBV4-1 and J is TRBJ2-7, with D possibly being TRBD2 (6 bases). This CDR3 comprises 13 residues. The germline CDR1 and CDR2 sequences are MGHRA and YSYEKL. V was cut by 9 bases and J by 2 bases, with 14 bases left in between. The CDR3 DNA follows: TGCGCCAGTCGGAGGGACGGAGCCTACGAGCAGTACTTC. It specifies CASRRDGAYEQYF.

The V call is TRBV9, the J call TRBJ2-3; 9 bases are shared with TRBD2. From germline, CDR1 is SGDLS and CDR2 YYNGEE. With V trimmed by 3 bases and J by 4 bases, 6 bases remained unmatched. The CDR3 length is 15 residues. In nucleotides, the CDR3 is TGTGCCAGCAGCGCCATAGCGGGAGTAGCAGATACGCAGTATTTT. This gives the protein CASSAIAGVADTQYF.

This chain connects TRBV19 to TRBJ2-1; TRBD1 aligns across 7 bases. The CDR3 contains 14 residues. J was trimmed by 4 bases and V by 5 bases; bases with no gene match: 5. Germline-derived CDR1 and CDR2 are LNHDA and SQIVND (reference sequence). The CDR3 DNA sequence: TGTGCCAGTAGTTTAGGGGGCTATTACAATGAGCAGTTCTTC. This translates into CASSLGGYYNEQFF.

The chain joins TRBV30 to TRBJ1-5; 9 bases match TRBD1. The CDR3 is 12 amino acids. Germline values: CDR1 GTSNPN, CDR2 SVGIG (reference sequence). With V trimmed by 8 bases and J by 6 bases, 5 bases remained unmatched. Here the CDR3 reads CAGGTGSQPQHF. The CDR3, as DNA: TGTGCCGGAGGGACAGGGAGTCAGCCCCAGCATTTT.

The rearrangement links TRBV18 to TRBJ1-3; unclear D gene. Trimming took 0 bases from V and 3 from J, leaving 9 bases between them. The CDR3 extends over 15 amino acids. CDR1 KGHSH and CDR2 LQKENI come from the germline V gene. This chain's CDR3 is CASSPPGEVGNTIYF. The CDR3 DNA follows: TGTGCCAGCTCACCACCAGGAGAAGTTGGAAACACCATATATTTT.

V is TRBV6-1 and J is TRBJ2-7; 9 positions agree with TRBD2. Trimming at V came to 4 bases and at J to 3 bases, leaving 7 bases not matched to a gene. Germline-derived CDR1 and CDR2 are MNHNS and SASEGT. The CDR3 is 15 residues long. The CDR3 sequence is CASSVLAGESYEQYF. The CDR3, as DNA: TGTGCCAGCAGTGTCTTAGCGGGAGAGAGCTACGAGCAGTACTTC.

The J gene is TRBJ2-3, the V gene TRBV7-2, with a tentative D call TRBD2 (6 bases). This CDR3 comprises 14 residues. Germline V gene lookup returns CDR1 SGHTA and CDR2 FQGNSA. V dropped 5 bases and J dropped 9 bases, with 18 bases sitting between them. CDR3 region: CASSPTTSPPTQYF. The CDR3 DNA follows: TGTGCCAGCAGCCCAACCACTAGCCCACCGACGCAGTATTTT.

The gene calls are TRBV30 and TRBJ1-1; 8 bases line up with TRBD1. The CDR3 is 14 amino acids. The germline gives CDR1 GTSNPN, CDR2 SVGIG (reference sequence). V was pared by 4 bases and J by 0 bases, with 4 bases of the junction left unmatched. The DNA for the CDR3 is TGTGCCTGGAATTCAGGGGGCATGAACACTGAAGCTTTCTTT. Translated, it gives CAWNSGGMNTEAFF.